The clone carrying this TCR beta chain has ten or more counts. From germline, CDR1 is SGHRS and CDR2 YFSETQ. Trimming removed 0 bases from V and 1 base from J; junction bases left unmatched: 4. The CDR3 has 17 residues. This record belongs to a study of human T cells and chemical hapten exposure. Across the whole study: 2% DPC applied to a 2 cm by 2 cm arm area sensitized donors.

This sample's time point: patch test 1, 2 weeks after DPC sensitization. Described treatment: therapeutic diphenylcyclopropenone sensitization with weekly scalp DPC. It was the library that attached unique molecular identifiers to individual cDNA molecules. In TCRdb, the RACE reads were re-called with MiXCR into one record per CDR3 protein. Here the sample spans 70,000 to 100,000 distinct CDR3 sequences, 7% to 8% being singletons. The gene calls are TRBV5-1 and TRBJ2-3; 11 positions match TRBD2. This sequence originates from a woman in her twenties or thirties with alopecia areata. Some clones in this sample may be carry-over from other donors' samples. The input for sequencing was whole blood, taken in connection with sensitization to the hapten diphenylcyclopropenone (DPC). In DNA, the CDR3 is TGCGCCAGCAGCTTGGTGCTACTAGCGGGGGGCACAGATACGCAGTATTTT. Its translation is CASSLVLLAGGTDTQYF.